This T cell receptor beta chain was recovered during a study of shared clonotypes between healthy human individuals. Study-wide results and caveats: As a rule, naive subsets had a larger estimated richness than memory subsets.

The germline gives CDR1 MDHEN, CDR2 SYDVKM. V was clipped by 6 bases and J by 6 bases; unmatched bases: 7. The CDR3 spans 13 residues. The table came from immunoSEQ multiplex PCR; TCRdb's copy has only in-frame clones and leaves some out. Counted here are about 1.5 million clones, 95% to 97% occurring once; the ten biggest clones make up 1.2%. On this clone: Antigen unknown.

The sequence was collected from a man between 25 and 39 years old in good health. The chain combines TRBV28 with TRBJ2-7; 8 bases agree with TRBD1. Specimen: naive CD4+ T cells sorted from blood. Subset meaning: CD45RA+ positively selected. CDR3 residues: CASRGTGFFEQYF. Written as DNA, the CDR3 is TGTGCCAGCAGGGGGACAGGTTTTTTCGAGCAGTACTTC. The full variable domain, with the rest looked up from reference TRBV28 and TRBJ2-7, is DVKVTQSSRYLVKRTGEKVFLECVQDMDHENMFWYRQDPGLGLRLIYFSYDVKMKEKGDIPEGYSVSREKKERFSLILESASTNQTSMYLCASRGTGFFEQYFGPGTRLTVT.